This TCR beta chain emerged from a study of PD-L1 blockade in urothelial cancer. Germline-derived CDR1 and CDR2 are MDHEN and SYDVKM. V lost 5 bases, J lost 9 bases, and 13 bases lay in between. The CDR3 consists of 12 residues. Sequenced by immunoSEQ multiplex PCR; TCRdb stores in-frame clones only, minus some. The sample comprises some 25,000 clones, 84% of which are singletons, and approximately 9.9% rests with the top ten. In this sample, this clone is medium-sized (0.01 to 0.1%). What it binds is not known. The study's findings and limits: Lower pretreatment blood TCR clonality, under the median, predicted better survival, researchers reported.

This chain joins TRBV28 and TRBJ1-2, with D perhaps TRBD1 (5 bases). Sequencing was performed on PBMCs, taken around atezolizumab (anti-PD-L1) treatment. This TCR was sampled from a man aged 70 or older with urothelial cancer. The DNA of the CDR3 is TGTGCCAGCAGTCTAGACGACAGAAGCTACACCTTC. This codes for CASSLDDRSYTF.